This T cell receptor (beta chain) was recovered during a study of molecular identifiers for immune sequencing clone quantification. In its sample, this clonotype was seen many times. Its cognate antigen is unknown. Findings and limits, study-wide: Clones above 20 RNA copies held over 97% of effector molecules, under 1% in naive cells.

V trimming: 10 bases; J trimming: 0 bases; junction bases outside the gene matches: 7. CDR1 and CDR2 from the germline V gene are MNHNS and SASEGT. This CDR3 region has 14 residues. Generation of bulk TCR libraries relied on previously described methods and listed TCR primers. TCRdb independently ran MiXCR on the PCR reads; one entry per CDR3 protein. The profile shows some 590,000 distinct CDR3 sequences, roughly 23% of them singletons. The V call is TRBV6-1, the J call TRBJ2-3; 7 bases fit TRBD1. Sequences were obtained from naive CD8+ T cells from blood, with Jurkat cell RNA spiked in. The subset was: FACS-sorted CD8+CD4-CCR7+CD45RA+ naive T cells. The TCR was taken from a human donor in good health. Some libraries in this study had Jurkat cell RNA spiked in. CDR3 coding DNA: TGTGCCACAACAGGGGACCTGAGCACAGATACGCAGTATTTT. As protein: CATTGDLSTDTQYF.